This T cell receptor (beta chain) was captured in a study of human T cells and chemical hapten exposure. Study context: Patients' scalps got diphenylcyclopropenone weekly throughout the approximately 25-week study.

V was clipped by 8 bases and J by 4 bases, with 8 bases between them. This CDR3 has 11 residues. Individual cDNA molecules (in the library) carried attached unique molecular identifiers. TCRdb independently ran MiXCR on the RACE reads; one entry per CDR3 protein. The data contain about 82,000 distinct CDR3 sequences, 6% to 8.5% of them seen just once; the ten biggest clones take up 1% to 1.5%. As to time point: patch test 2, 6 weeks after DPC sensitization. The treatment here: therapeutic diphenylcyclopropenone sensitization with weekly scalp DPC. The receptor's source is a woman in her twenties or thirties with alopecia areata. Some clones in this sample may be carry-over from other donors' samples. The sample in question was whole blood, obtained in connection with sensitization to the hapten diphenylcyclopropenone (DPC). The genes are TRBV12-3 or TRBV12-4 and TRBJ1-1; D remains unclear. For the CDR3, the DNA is TGTGCCAGCGCAGCCTTCACTGAAGCTTTCTTT. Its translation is CASAAFTEAFF.